The rows below give T cell receptor beta chains drawn from one sample of a study of blood T cell repertoires in COVID-19. The data were produced by immunoSEQ multiplex PCR, yet TCRdb's version contains in-frame clones alone and is incomplete. The sample records about 220,000 clones, approximately 80% being singletons. The source material was peripheral blood. The receptors come from a human donor in a cohort sampled during active COVID-19. CDR3s include the opening cysteine and the closing phenylalanine or tryptophan. Each record gives: CDR3 DNA, CDR3 protein, D gene, clone size, J gene, V gene. D genes are given only for firm matches. The size field is filled for only some rows; it gives once, few, many or a size class.

CDR3nt: TGCGCCAGCAGCTTGGCAGGCTCTAATGAAAAACTGTTTTTT
CDR3aa: CASSLAGSNEKLFF
d_gene: .
abundance: .
j_gene: TRBJ1-4
v_gene: TRBV5-1

CDR3nt: TGCGCCAGCAGCTCCGGGGGGAGGACTGAAGCTTTCTTT
CDR3aa: CASSSGGRTEAFF
d_gene: .
abundance: .
j_gene: TRBJ1-1
v_gene: TRBV5-1

CDR3nt: TGTGCCAGCTCCGGACCCGGGACTAGCAGGACCTACGAGCAGTACTTC
CDR3aa: CASSGPGTSRTYEQYF
d_gene: TRBD2
abundance: .
j_gene: TRBJ2-7
v_gene: TRBV18

CDR3nt: TGTGCCAGCAGATTACAGGGGGAATATGAAAAACTGTTTTTT
CDR3aa: CASRLQGEYEKLFF
d_gene: TRBD1
abundance: .
j_gene: TRBJ1-4
v_gene: TRBV28

CDR3nt: TGTGCCAGCAGCGTAGTACTAGCGGGAGTGGATACGCAGTATTTT
CDR3aa: CASSVVLAGVDTQYF
d_gene: TRBD2
abundance: .
j_gene: TRBJ2-3
v_gene: TRBV9

CDR3nt: TGTGCCAGCAGTGGGCTAGCGGGAGTACAAGAGACCCAGTACTTC
CDR3aa: CASSGLAGVQETQYF
d_gene: TRBD2
abundance: .
j_gene: TRBJ2-5
v_gene: TRBV2

CDR3nt: TGTGCCAGCACCCGGGCGGGGGTGGATACGCAGTATTTT
CDR3aa: CASTRAGVDTQYF
d_gene: TRBD2
abundance: .
j_gene: TRBJ2-3
v_gene: TRBV2

CDR3nt: TGCGCCAGCAGCCGTAGCGGGGGAGTTTCAGATACGCAGTATTTT
CDR3aa: CASSRSGGVSDTQYF
d_gene: TRBD2
abundance: few
j_gene: TRBJ2-3
v_gene: TRBV4-1

CDR3nt: TGTGCCAGCAGTTTACCGGAACAGGGGAACACTGAAGCTTTCTTT
CDR3aa: CASSLPEQGNTEAFF
d_gene: .
abundance: many
j_gene: TRBJ1-1
v_gene: TRBV28

CDR3nt: TGTGCCAGCAGCGGAGGACAGGGCCCCTACGAGCAGTACTTC
CDR3aa: CASSGGQGPYEQYF
d_gene: TRBD1
abundance: .
j_gene: TRBJ2-7
v_gene: TRBV2

CDR3nt: TGTGCCAGCACCAAATACGCACAAAGGGGCAGGGGGACTGAAGCTTTCTTT
CDR3aa: CASTKYAQRGRGTEAFF
d_gene: TRBD1
abundance: .
j_gene: TRBJ1-1
v_gene: TRBV7-9